This T cell receptor (beta chain) stems from a study of OX40 agonist ivuxolimab in advanced cancers. Looking at the study overall: Ivuxolimab, which targeted the costimulatory receptor OX40 (CD134), was an agonistic, fully human IgG2 monoclonal antibody. Intravenous ivuxolimab was administered to patients every 2 weeks at six dose levels: 0.01, 0.1, 0.3, 1.5, 3 and 10 mg/kg. Among the 52 dose-escalation patients, about 20 had hepatocellular carcinoma, 15 or so melanoma, 9 renal cell carcinoma and 9 head and neck cancer. The dose-escalation cohort was roughly 83% male with a mean age of roughly 62 years, ranging from roughly 20 to 80. Prior anti-PD-1, anti-PD-L1 or anti-CTLA-4 therapy was permitted, and checkpoint inhibitors had been received by under 50% of dose-escalation patients. Partial responses were achieved by three dose-escalation patients, of whom one had hepatocellular carcinoma and two had cutaneous melanoma. Peripheral TCRbeta sequencing aimed to test whether ivuxolimab altered TCR sequence diversity and caused clonal T-cell expansion. The paper covers the monotherapy dose-escalation part of the phase I ivuxolimab trial, which included N ≈ 57 patients.

The CDR3 measures 15 amino acids from cysteine to phenylalanine. The CDR3 DNA has 45 bases and is translated from base 1. In the germline V gene (reference sequence), CDR1 corresponds to MNHEY and CDR2 to SMNVEV. Relative to germline, V is 5 bases shorter and J is 2 bases shorter, with 10 bases between their ends. Patients with a history of autoimmune disease or receiving systemic immunosuppression were excluded from the trial. Peripheral blood for TCR sequencing was collected from all dose cohorts at baseline, on cycle 4 day 1, and on cycle 7 day 1. Samples were obtained from an open-label, multicenter, first-in-human phase I dose-escalation trial of ivuxolimab. The trial enrolled adults with locally advanced or metastatic head and neck squamous cell, hepatocellular, melanoma or renal cell carcinoma. Before TCR sequencing, CD4+ T cells and CD8+ T cells were sorted from peripheral blood as separate populations.

Genomic DNA was isolated from the sorted cells so that the TCRbeta CDR3 region could be sequenced. The immunoSEQ Assay was used for sequencing of TCRbeta CDR3 regions. TCRdb mirrors the immuneACCESS table, restricted to in-frame sequences. Some clones are absent from its copies; in checked studies, under half trace to an unresolved V gene, and the reason for the others is unknown. Within this sample are tens of thousands of clones, with more than 80% of them counted one time only. Approximately 1.2% of the sample is taken by the ten largest. General conclusions and limits of the study: At doses from 0.1 to 3.0 mg/kg, clonal expansion was seen in both CD4+ and CD8+ blood T cells between baseline and week 6. Low levels of normalized T-cell clonal expansion were also shown by some nonresponding patients. The antigen specificity of the peripheral T cells that underwent clonal expansion was not determined. In the 0.1-3.0 mg/kg groups, partial responders were among the patients with the lowest normalized peripheral clonal expansion, particularly in CD8+ T cells. After ivuxolimab, CD8+ T cells had more expanded clones than CD4+ T cells on average.

Concerning this clone itself: Its antigen is still unknown. Base qualities are not at hand, and no much larger clone is one base apart.

The TCR was taken from an adult with an advanced solid tumor such as melanoma, head and neck, liver or kidney cancer. Sequenced here: CD4+ or CD8+ T cells sorted from blood, sampled in a trial of the OX40 agonist ivuxolimab. Recombination connected TRBV27 to TRBJ1-6; perhaps TRBD1 is the D gene, with 5 bases matching. The CDR3 protein: CASSPGGTYNSPLHF. The DNA reads as follows: TGTGCCAGCAGTCCGGGGGGGACCTATAATTCACCCCTCCACTTT.